One sample yielded the 16 T cell receptor beta chains listed below, sequenced in a study of T cell responses to AZD1222 COVID-19 vaccine. Assay: immunoSEQ multiplex PCR; the TCRdb copy retains only in-frame clones and omits some. The sample yields fewer than 120,000 clones, 85% to 90% seen once. The starting material was peripheral blood, obtained 28 days after the second AZD1222 dose. These receptors originate from an adult who received the AZD1222 COVID-19 vaccine.

The chain couples TRBV19 to TRBJ1-1, with 9 bases identical to TRBD1. CDR3 length equals 14 residues. Germline loops: CDR1 LNHDA, CDR2 SQIVND (reference sequence). V shed 7 bases and J 7 bases; nucleotides not matched to a gene: 10. CDR3 nucleotide sequence: TGTGCCAGTATCGGGGACAGGGTCTTTAATGAAGCTTTCTTT. Protein sequence: CASIGDRVFNEAFF.

The chain uses TRBV28 and TRBJ2-7; TRBD2 matches at 9 bases. This CDR3 comprises 14 residues. Germline values: CDR1 MDHEN, CDR2 SYDVKM. V trimming: 6 bases; J trimming: 3 bases; junction bases outside the gene matches: 6. The CDR3: CASRTAGGFYEQYF. The CDR3 DNA sequence: TGTGCCAGCAGGACAGCGGGAGGCTTCTACGAGCAGTACTTC.

This clone was seen only once. The V gene is TRBV15, the J gene TRBJ2-7; the D is unclear. Between the trimmed V and J ends, which lost 1 base and 2 bases, there was a span of 9 bases. The germline CDR1 and CDR2 sequences are LNHNV and YYDKDF (reference sequence). The CDR3 is 14 amino acids. The DNA for the CDR3 is TGTGCCACCAGCAGAGGATCCGGTCCCTACGAGCAGTACTTC. As protein: CATSRGSGPYEQYF.

The chain couples TRBV11-3 to TRBJ2-1; D gene uncertain. This CDR3 contains 13 residues. Trimming took off 1 base at V and 9 bases at J, with 10 bases between the two ends. CDR1 and CDR2 (germline): SGHNT, YENEEA. In DNA form, the CDR3 reads TGTGCCAGCAGCTTAGCCCCACACCCTGAGCAGTTCTTC. Translated: CASSLAPHPEQFF.

The V and J genes are TRBV30 and TRBJ2-5; TRBD1 might be the D (7 bases). CDR3 length: 15 residues. The V and J ends lost 2 bases and 4 bases respectively, with 17 bases between them. Germline V lookup: CDR1 GTSNPN, CDR2 SVGIG (reference sequence). CDR3 amino acids: CAWSKGAGGRETQYF. In nucleotides, the CDR3 is TGTGCCTGGAGTAAGGGGGCCGGGGGAAGAGAGACCCAGTACTTC.

V and J are TRBV28 and TRBJ1-1, with D maybe TRBD1 (6 bases). The V end was cut by 5 bases, the J end by 3 bases, with 16 bases between. This CDR3 has 15 amino acids. Germline CDR1 reads MDHEN; CDR2 reads SYDVKM. DNA for the CDR3: TGTGCCAGCAGTCGTCGGCCTGGGGGCTACACTGAAGCTTTCTTT. This encodes CASSRRPGGYTEAFF.

V usage is TRBV3-1 (or the pseudogene TRBV3-2) and J usage is TRBJ1-2; D is unresolved. Trimming stripped 0 bases from V and 3 bases from J, with 8 bases between. This CDR3 comprises 14 residues. Germline V gene data show CDR1 as LGHDT and CDR2 as YNNKEL (reference sequence). DNA for the CDR3: TGTGCCAGCAGCCAAGATCGCGACCACTATGGCTACACCTTC. Its translation: CASSQDRDHYGYTF.

This chain connects TRBV2 to TRBJ2-7; D possibly uses TRBD1 or TRBD2 (6 bases each). The V and J ends lost 2 bases and 7 bases respectively, with 9 bases between them. Germline V lookup: CDR1 SNHLY, CDR2 FYNNEI. The CDR3 loop spans 12 amino acids. This CDR3 is CASSERGEEQYF. The CDR3 nucleotides are TGTGCCAGCAGTGAAAGGGGGGAAGAGCAGTACTTC.

V is TRBV10-3 and J is TRBJ1-2; D unclear. CDR3 length equals 13 residues. The germline V gene encodes CDR1 ENHRY and CDR2 SYGVKD. V lost 4 bases and J 1 base, leaving 7 bases between the germline ends. CDR3 sequence reads: CAISGDGNYGYTF. DNA of the CDR3: TGTGCCATCAGTGGCGACGGTAACTATGGCTACACCTTC.

J is TRBJ2-5 and V is TRBV15; D not resolved. The CDR3 is made up of 14 amino acids. CDR1 is LNHNV, CDR2 YYDKDF, per germline (reference sequence). Between the trimmed V and J ends, which lost 1 base and 5 bases, there was a span of 11 bases. The DNA of the CDR3 is TGTGCCACCAGCAGAGTTGGCGCCCGGGAGACCCAGTACTTC. Translated: CATSRVGARETQYF.

The V call is TRBV19, the J call TRBJ1-2; D might be TRBD1 (6 bases). This CDR3 is built from 13 residues. Germline CDR1 LNHDA, CDR2 SQIVND (reference sequence). The V and J ends lost 5 bases and 5 bases respectively, with 12 bases between them. CDR3 DNA: TGTGCCAGTAGTCGCCAGGGGACATATGGCTACACCTTC. Its translation is CASSRQGTYGYTF.

V gene TRBV2 combines with J gene TRBJ1-4, with D possibly matching TRBD1 (5 bases). Trimming took off 0 bases at V and 7 bases at J, with 18 bases between the two ends. This CDR3 is built from 17 residues. The germline gives CDR1 SNHLY, CDR2 FYNNEI. CDR3 bases: TGTGCCAGCAGTGAAGCGCTGGCAGGCCAGGGTACTGAAAAACTGTTTTTT. Its protein is CASSEALAGQGTEKLFF.

The J gene is TRBJ2-2, the V gene TRBV7-8, with unresolved D. The germline CDR1 and CDR2 sequences are SGHVS and FQNEAQ. The CDR3 is 14 amino acids. V was pared by 1 base and J by 2 bases, with 5 bases between. CDR3 in DNA: TGTGCCAGCAGCTTAGGACTTAACACCGGGGAGCTGTTTTTT. Its translation is CASSLGLNTGELFF. Full variable domain (remainder filled in from reference TRBV7-8 and TRBJ2-2): GAGVSQSPRYKVAKRGQDVALRCDPISGHVSLFWYQQALGQGPEFLTYFQNEAQLDKSGLPSDRFFAERPEGSVSTLKIQRTQQEDSAVYLCASSLGLNTGELFFGEGSRLTVL.

This clone was observed a handful of times. The chain recombines TRBV9 with TRBJ2-7, with D possibly being TRBD2 (6 bases). The CDR3 has 15 amino acids. Germline CDR1 is SGDLS and CDR2 is YYNGEE. V was shortened by 1 base and J by 0 bases, with 11 bases between the two germline ends. The CDR3 nucleotides are TGTGCCAGCAGCGTAACAACCGGGAGCTCCTACGAGCAGTACTTC. It translates to CASSVTTGSSYEQYF.

This sequence joins TRBV5-5 and TRBJ2-1; D possibly corresponds to TRBD2 (5 bases). The V end was cut by 1 base, the J end by 1 base, with 9 bases between. Germline loops: CDR1 SGHKS, CDR2 YYEKEE (reference sequence). This CDR3 has 15 residues. The chain's CDR3 is CASSLLGESYNEQFF. Here the CDR3 DNA reads TGTGCCAGCAGCTTGTTGGGAGAGTCCTACAATGAGCAGTTCTTC.

The genes are TRBV3-1 (or the pseudogene TRBV3-2) and TRBJ1-1; no clear D gene. The CDR3 consists of 14 residues. In germline, CDR1 is LGHDT, CDR2 YNNKEL (reference sequence). Trimming removed 1 base at V and 1 base at J, with 7 bases between. The CDR3 loop reads CASSQGEGNTEAFF. CDR3 nucleotide sequence: TGTGCCAGCAGCCAAGGCGAGGGGAACACTGAAGCTTTCTTT.